A single sample is the source of the 23 T cell receptor beta chains below, sequenced in a study of regulatory T cells in long-lasting Graves disease. The time point here: newly diagnosed GD, antithyroid drugs for less than 3 months. Preparation of the TCR library used RNA extracted from PBMCs. Construction of TCR beta libraries relied on iRepertoire HTBI primers and on Arm-PCR targeting CDR3 regions. TCRdb re-called the multiplex PCR reads through MiXCR, storing one row per CDR3 protein. The sample consists of about 470,000 distinct CDR3 sequences, under 20% of them appearing once. This same sample was also taken into another study, of T cells in Graves' hyperthyroidism and ophthalmopathy.

The sample consisted of peripheral blood mononuclear cells (PBMCs), taken at new diagnosis, from a patient treated with antithyroid drugs. The origin of the receptors is a man between 40 and 49 years old with Graves disease.

This clonotype was observed at least ten times. The genes are TRBV11-3 and TRBJ2-5; no definite D call. Trimming took 5 bases from V and 4 from J, leaving 11 bases between them. The V gene's germline CDR1 is SGHNT and CDR2 YENEEA. This CDR3 has 13 amino acids. The CDR3 nucleotides read TGTGCCAGCAGCCCCCAATGGTTAGAGACCCAGTACTTC. Translation gives CASSPQWLETQYF. Supplemented by reference TRBV11-3 and TRBJ2-5, the full variable domain reads EAGVVQSPRYKIIEKKQPVAFWCNPISGHNTLYWYLQNLGQGPELLIRYENEEAVDDSQLPKDRFSAERLKGVDSTLKIQPAELGDSAVYLCASSPQWLETQYFGPGTRLLVL.

This clonotype came up a few times. The chain recombines TRBV24-1 with TRBJ2-2, with a weak D call TRBD1 (5 bases). The CDR3 spans 16 residues. CDR1 and CDR2 from the germline V gene are KGHDR and SFDVKD. Trimming pared 5 bases from V and 7 bases from J, leaving 19 bases between. The CDR3 region is CATSVLGPGVGGELFF. The CDR3 DNA is TGTGCCACCAGTGTCCTGGGGCCCGGTGTTGGCGGGGAGCTGTTTTTT.

This clonotype was picked up a small number of times. The DNA for the CDR3 is TGTGCCACCGGAGACACCGCCGGGGAGCTGTTTTTT. Translation gives CATGDTAGELFF. The J gene is TRBJ2-2, the V gene TRBV24-1; D ambiguous. V lost 9 bases, J lost 6 bases, and 10 bases lay in between. This CDR3 is 12 amino acids long. In germline, CDR1 is KGHDR, CDR2 SFDVKD.

This clonotype was observed at least ten times. This chain links TRBV12-3 or TRBV12-4 with TRBJ2-3; D ambiguous. Trimming stripped 3 bases from V and 2 bases from J, with 12 bases between. This CDR3 has 15 residues. This CDR3 reads CASSFAGPSTDTQYF. The CDR3, as DNA: TGTGCCAGCAGTTTTGCCGGGCCCTCCACAGATACGCAGTATTTT.

This clonotype was found many times. The chain joins TRBV7-9 to TRBJ2-1, with D tentatively TRBD2 (6 bases). Germline V gene lookup returns CDR1 SEHNR and CDR2 FQNEAQ (reference sequence). The CDR3 extends over 13 amino acids. V was clipped by 6 bases and J by 8 bases, with 14 bases between them. The CDR3 region has the DNA TGTGCCAGCAGTACCGCCCCGGGGGATGAGCAGTTCTTC. Amino acids: CASSTAPGDEQFF.

Only a few counts were recorded for this clonotype. The rearrangement uses TRBV7-9 and TRBJ2-5, with TRBD2 as a possible D gene (5 bases). V was cut by 5 bases and J by 6 bases, with 10 bases left in between. The V gene's germline CDR1 is SEHNR and CDR2 FQNEAQ (reference sequence). The length of the CDR3 is 12 residues. The CDR3 bases are TGTGCCAGCAGCCCACTAGGTCAGACCCAGTACTTC. This codes for CASSPLGQTQYF.

CDR3 sequence: CASSQRLAGDNEQFF. The CDR3 nucleotides are TGTGCCAGCAGCCAGCGACTAGCGGGCGACAATGAGCAGTTCTTC. The V and J genes are TRBV3-1 and TRBJ2-1, with TRBD2 identical over 10 bases. CDR1 is LGHDT, CDR2 YNNKEL, per germline (reference sequence). V trimming: 3 bases; J trimming: 5 bases; junction bases outside the gene matches: 4. CDR3 size: 15 residues.

V usage is TRBV20-1 and J usage is TRBJ2-5; no clear D. Germline lookup yields CDR1 DFQATT and CDR2 SNEGSKA (reference sequence). Deletions cut 3 bases from V and 5 bases from J, with 16 bases between. The CDR3 is 14 residues long. The CDR3 DNA reads as TGCAGTGCTAGTTCCCCATGGGTTTCTGAGACCCAGTACTTC. It translates to CSASSPWVSETQYF.

Of note for this clonotype: One end of the junction varies from germline; a read error may be responsible. This chain joins TRBV20-1 and TRBJ2-2; D is perhaps TRBD1 or TRBD2 (5 bases each). Germline lookup yields CDR1 DFQATT and CDR2 SNEGSKA (reference sequence). CDR3 size: 14 residues. The CDR3 bases are TGCAGTGCTAGAAGGTGGGGGAACACCGGGGAGCTGTCTTTT. Encoded protein: CSARRWGNTGELSF.

Comment on this clonotype: This clone may be a read error of a much larger clone one base away. The J gene is TRBJ2-5, the V gene TRBV10-3; tentative D call: TRBD2 (5 bases). The CDR3 runs 15 residues. In germline, CDR1 is ENHRY, CDR2 SYGVKD. The CDR3 bases are TGTGCCATCGGTGAGGGTGGGAGTAACGCAGAGACCCAGTACTTC. It codes for CAIGEGGSNAETQYF.

Ten or more counts support this clonotype. V usage is TRBV27 and J usage is TRBJ2-7; 7 nucleotides line up with TRBD2. J lost 3 bases, V lost 4 bases, and 6 bases had no gene match. This CDR3 comprises 14 residues. CDR1 is MNHEY, CDR2 SMNVEV, per germline (reference sequence). CDR3 amino acids: CASSSSGIYYEQYF. In nucleotides, the CDR3 is TGTGCCAGCAGTTCCAGCGGGATCTACTACGAGCAGTACTTC.

Only a few counts were recorded for this clonotype. The chain joins TRBV12-3 or TRBV12-4 to TRBJ2-2; D might be TRBD1 or TRBD2, each matching 5 bases. The germline V and J ends were trimmed by 5 bases and 6 bases, with 13 bases remaining between them. This CDR3 has 14 amino acids. CDR3 loop: CASSRDPEAGELFF. CDR3 nucleotide sequence: TGTGCCAGCAGTAGGGACCCGGAGGCCGGGGAGCTGTTTTTT.

This clonotype has a count of ten or more. The chain employs TRBV11-2 and TRBJ1-1; TRBD1 matches 8 bases. The germline CDR1 and CDR2 sequences are SGHAT and FQNNGV. V was clipped by 1 base and J by 4 bases; unmatched bases: 11. The CDR3 sequence is 17 residues long. CDR3 residues: CASSLAPGQGRGTEAFF. The CDR3 nucleotides read TGTGCCAGCAGCTTAGCCCCCGGACAGGGAAGGGGCACTGAAGCTTTCTTT.

This clonotype was picked up a small number of times. In nucleotides, the CDR3 is TGCGCCAGCAGCTTGGGTGGCAGGGAAGACTCACCCCTCCACTTT. This encodes CASSLGGREDSPLHF. The chain is built from TRBV5-1 and TRBJ1-6, with a weak D call TRBD1 (5 bases). CDR1 is SGHRS and CDR2 is YFSETQ in the germline V gene. The CDR3 extends over 15 amino acids. V lost 0 bases and J lost 10, with 14 bases in between.

The chain is built from TRBV2 and TRBJ1-5; D possibly corresponds to TRBD1 (5 bases). V was shortened by 10 bases and J by 2 bases, with 12 bases between the two germline ends. Germline assignment: CDR1 SNHLY and CDR2 FYNNEI. The CDR3 extends over 13 amino acids. CDR3 coding DNA: TGTGCCAACAGACGGGACGGCAATCAGCCCCAGCATTTT. Translation: CANRRDGNQPQHF. Together with reference TRBV2 and TRBJ1-5, the CDR3 gives the full variable domain: EPEVTQTPSHQVTQMGQEVILRCVPISNHLYFYWYRQILGQKVEFLVSFYNNEISEKSEIFDDQFSVERPDGSNFTLKIRSTKLEDSAMYFCANRRDGNQPQHFGDGTRLSIL.

There are many counts of this clonotype. The chain combines TRBV12-3 or TRBV12-4 with TRBJ2-2; D might be TRBD2 (5 bases). There are 14 residues in the CDR3. Trimming removed 3 bases at V and 4 bases at J, with 9 bases between. For the CDR3, the DNA is TGTGCCAGCAGTTTTCTCGGGGTCACCGGGGAGCTGTTTTTT. Encoded protein: CASSFLGVTGELFF.

The gene calls are TRBV5-1 and TRBJ2-2, with a possible D match to TRBD2 (5 bases). Germline assignment: CDR1 SGHRS and CDR2 YFSETQ. V lost 1 base to trimming and J lost 0 bases, with 7 bases between them. This CDR3 is built from 15 residues. CDR3 DNA: TGCGCCAGCAGCTTGTTCGGGGCGAACACCGGGGAGCTGTTTTTT. Its translation is CASSLFGANTGELFF.

This clonotype was recorded at least ten times. The chain combines TRBV15 with TRBJ2-7; 8 positions match TRBD1. Looked up from germline, CDR1 is LNHNV and CDR2 is YYDKDF (reference sequence). V was pared by 5 bases and J by 6 bases, with 9 bases of the junction left unmatched. The CDR3 has 14 amino acids. The CDR3 here is CATSRSGTGTEQYF. CDR3 sequence (DNA): TGTGCCACCAGCCGTTCCGGGACAGGCACCGAGCAGTACTTC. The whole variable domain, filled in from reference TRBV15 and TRBJ2-7, reads DAMVIQNPRYQVTQFGKPVTLSCSQTLNHNVMYWYQQKSSQAPKLLFHYYDKDFNNEADTPDNFQSRRPNTSFCFLDIRSPGLGDTAMYLCATSRSGTGTEQYFGPGTRLTVT.

This clonotype came up many times. The rearrangement uses TRBV2 and TRBJ2-1; D may match TRBD1 or TRBD2 (6 bases each). The CDR3 has 17 residues. V was pared by 5 bases and J by 0 bases, with 17 bases between. Germline CDR1 SNHLY, CDR2 FYNNEI. In nucleotides, the CDR3 is TGTGCCAGCAGTTGGGTCGTAGCGGACAGCTCCTACAATGAGCAGTTCTTC. It translates to CASSWVVADSSYNEQFF.

This clonotype was counted many times. The chain employs TRBV28 and TRBJ2-2, with 8 bases aligning to TRBD1. The germline V gene encodes CDR1 MDHEN and CDR2 SYDVKM. The CDR3 runs to 16 residues. J lost 7 bases, V lost 6 bases, and 13 bases had no gene match. The CDR3 nucleotides are TGTGCCAGCAGCACCGTTGAGACAGGGGCCGTCGGGGAGCTGTTTTTT. As protein: CASSTVETGAVGELFF.

This clonotype occurred a few times. One end of the junction fails to match germline, which may point to a read error. This rearrangement joins TRBV20-1 to TRBJ2-7; no firm D call. This CDR3 has 13 amino acids. Per the germline V gene, CDR1 is DFQATT and CDR2 is SNEGSKA (reference sequence). Here the CDR3 reads CSARVTLSYEQYF. The CDR3 DNA reads TGCAGCGCTAGGGTCACCCTCTCCTACGAGCAGTACTTC.

The CDR3 sequence is CASSPGPSPTEQFF. CDR3 bases: TGTGCCAGTAGCCCCGGTCCCTCTCCTACTGAGCAGTTCTTC. The chain combines TRBV19 with TRBJ2-1; the D is unclear. This CDR3 comprises 14 residues. Germline V CDR1 and CDR2: LNHDA, SQIVND (reference sequence). Trimming cost V 6 bases and J 9 bases, with 18 bases left between them. Full variable domain (remainder filled in from reference TRBV19 and TRBJ2-1): DGGITQSPKYLFRKEGQNVTLSCEQNLNHDAMYWYRQDPGQGLRLIYYSQIVNDFQKGDIAEGYSVSREKKESFPLTVTSAQKNPTAFYLCASSPGPSPTEQFFGPGTRLTVL.

The sample holds a few counts of this clonotype. The V call is TRBV28, the J call TRBJ1-3; a possible D gene is TRBD1 (6 bases). Germline CDR1 is MDHEN and CDR2 is SYDVKM. The CDR3 extends over 16 amino acids. V was pared by 5 bases and J by 4 bases, with 18 bases between. This chain's CDR3 is CASSPRGGAAGNTIYF. CDR3 in DNA: TGTGCCAGCAGTCCCCGAGGGGGGGCGGCAGGAAACACCATATATTTT.